The present T cell receptor (beta chain) was sequenced within a study of T cell responses to AZD1222 COVID-19 vaccine (dated by TCRdb to the early 2020s). With regard to the full study: TCR sequencing covered 233 trial participants: 207 given two doses of AZD1222 and around 26 given two doses of MenACWY control vaccine. Trial participants were enrolled by age into 18-55, 56-69 and 70-plus year subgroups, with about 150, 27 and 61 TCR-sequenced participants respectively.

The sample's time point label, decoded: about 28 days (+/-7) after the second vaccine dose. AZD1222 recipients given second doses at about 4 weeks or at about 12 weeks were pooled, since spike-specific TCR depth and breadth were not found to differ between the two schedules. Vaccinee samples were obtained from the UK trials COV001 and COV002, which included a single-blind randomized controlled phase 2/3 trial of AZD1222 (ChAdOx1 nCoV-19) in healthy adults. Trial participant PBMC samples were collected at day 0 and day 28 after the second dose for TCRbeta chain sequencing. This clone was counted a few times. Its antigen is currently not known. A junction boundary mismatches the germline segment, possibly from a read error. Overall study results and their limits: Conclusions about previously exposed vaccinees are limited, since just six AZD1222 recipients were seropositive for SARS-CoV-2 at baseline. The whole spike protein was spanned by vaccine-associated CD4 TCRs, and dominant responses were seen in regions 160-218 and 743-854. Nearly half of unique spike-specific TCRs reportedly recognized epitopes outside regions mutated in the B.1.351 and B.1.1.7 variants. No day 14 peak-response samples were available, so repertoires were characterized only after the peak T cell response. The 56-69-year group was small, and its depth increase did not reach significance, likely because of low power. After two AZD1222 doses, both the breadth and the depth of spike-specific TCRs were significantly higher than at day 0 and than in MenACWY recipients. Participants were mostly white British, with more females than males. The authors suggested clonal diversity may have been underestimated.

From the germline V gene, CDR1 is SGHDT and CDR2 is YYEEEE. The CDR3 covers 13 residues, taking in both the cysteine and the phenylalanine. CDR3 DNA is the only sequence kept; it has 39 bases, read in frame from the first base. The CDR3 regions of human TCRbeta chains were analyzed by immunosequencing. Per the authors' processing: TCRs in the repertoires were matched against a reference library of SARS-CoV-2-specific TCRs that had been generated with the MIRA antigen-specificity platform. Breadth was defined as the fraction of unique TCRs that were SARS-CoV-2-associated, and depth was defined as the fraction of total T cells that were SARS-CoV-2-associated. Using the MIRA data, every spike-specific TCR was mapped to the spike region that the TCR reacted to and assigned to either a CD4 or a CD8 class. Log10-transformed breadth and depth values were compared by one-way ANOVA with Sidak's multiple comparisons tests. TCRdb re-hosts the immuneACCESS table, in-frame sequences only. Its copies lack some clones; in the studies checked, an unresolved V gene accounts for under half of them, and the cause for the rest is not known. The V and J calls and clone size were taken over from that table, and D and trimming were inferred from the DNA. The sample yields some 120,000 clones; about 90% were counted once. The ten largest clones take up roughly 7.9% of the sample.

Material: peripheral blood, obtained 28 days after the second AZD1222 dose. The TCR originated in an adult who received the AZD1222 COVID-19 vaccine. The sequence joins TRBV5-6 to TRBJ1-2, with a weak D call of TRBD1 (5 bases match). The CDR3 corresponds to CASSTGIGTLLDF. The DNA reads TGTGCCAGCAGCACCGGCATAGGGACCCTTTTAGATTTC.